These 2 T cell receptor beta chains were all obtained from the same sample, sequenced in a study of T-cell reconstitution after alpha-beta-depleted transplantation in children (dated by TCRdb to about 2016). The library came from PCR. The sequencer listed for this sample is Illumina HiSeq 2500. TCR library preparation used molecular barcoding, with unique molecular identifiers applied to normalize quantification of the TCRbeta repertoire. The public reads were reanalyzed by TCRdb: fastp trimming at Q25, MiXCR alignment, in-frame beta chains only. Entries that share a CDR3 protein sequence are merged under the most common genes and DNA. The sample table lists some 350,000 distinct CDR3 sequences, under 20% of them with a count of one. The ten largest account for about 41% of the sample. The treatment or condition tag for this specimen amounts to: allogeneic hematopoietic cell transplantation with graft depleted of TCRalphabeta T cells and CD19 B cells.

Sequencing was performed on PBMCs, mostly from graft donor cells, taken 360 days after TCRalphabeta/CD19-depleted stem cell transplant. These receptors came from a male patient between 2 and 9 years old who had a stem cell transplant for acute lymphoblastic leukemia, so the T cells may come from the graft donor.

The rearrangement uses TRBV4-2 and TRBJ1-1, with D perhaps TRBD1 (5 bases). Per germline, CDR1 LGHNA and CDR2 YNFKEQ. The CDR3 totals 16 residues. Trimming pared 0 bases from V and 7 bases from J, leaving 18 bases between. CDR3 DNA: TGTGCCAGCAGCCAAGAATCCGAGCCAGGGAGGGGTGAAGCTTTCTTT. This translates into CASSQESEPGRGEAFF.

Only a few counts were recorded for this clonotype. The chain combines TRBV20-1 with TRBJ2-3; 9 bases align to TRBD2. The CDR3 is 15 residues long. With V trimmed by 0 bases and J by 1 base, 2 bases remained unmatched. Looked up from germline, CDR1 is DFQATT and CDR2 is SNEGSKA (reference sequence). The CDR3 nucleotides are TGCAGTGCTAGAGAGCCTAGCGGGGGCACAGATACGCAGTATTTT. Its protein is CSAREPSGGTDTQYF.